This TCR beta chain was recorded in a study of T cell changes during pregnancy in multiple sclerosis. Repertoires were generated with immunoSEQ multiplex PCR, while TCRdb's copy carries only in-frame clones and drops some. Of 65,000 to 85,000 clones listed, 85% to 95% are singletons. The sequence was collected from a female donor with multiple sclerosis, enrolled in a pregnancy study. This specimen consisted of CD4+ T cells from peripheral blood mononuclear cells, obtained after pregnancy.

The CDR3 protein is CASNPTGGRYEQYF. The CDR3 coding sequence is TGTGCCAGCAATCCGACAGGGGGGCGCTACGAGCAGTACTTC. This rearrangement joins TRBV2 to TRBJ2-7, with 9 bases aligning to TRBD1. V gave up 7 bases and J gave up 3 bases; unmatched junction bases: 7. CDR3 length equals 14 residues. Germline V gene sequence: CDR1 SNHLY, CDR2 FYNNEI.